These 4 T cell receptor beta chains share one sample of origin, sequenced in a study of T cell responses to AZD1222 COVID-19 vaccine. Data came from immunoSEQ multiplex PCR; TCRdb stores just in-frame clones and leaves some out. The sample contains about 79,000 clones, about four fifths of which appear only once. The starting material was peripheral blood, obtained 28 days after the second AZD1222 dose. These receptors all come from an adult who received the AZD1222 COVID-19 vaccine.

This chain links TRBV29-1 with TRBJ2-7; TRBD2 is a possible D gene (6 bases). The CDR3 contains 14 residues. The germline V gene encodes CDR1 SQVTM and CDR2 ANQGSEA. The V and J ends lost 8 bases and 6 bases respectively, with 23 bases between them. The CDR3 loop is CSHPGGRITPEQYF. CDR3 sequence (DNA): TGCAGCCACCCTGGAGGGAGAATCACCCCCGAGCAGTACTTC.

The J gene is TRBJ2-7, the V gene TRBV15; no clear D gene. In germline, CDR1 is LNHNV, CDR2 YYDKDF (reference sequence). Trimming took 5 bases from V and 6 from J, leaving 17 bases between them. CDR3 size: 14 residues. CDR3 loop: CATSPRADNGEQYF. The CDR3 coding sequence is TGTGCCACCAGCCCCCGGGCAGATAACGGCGAGCAGTACTTC.

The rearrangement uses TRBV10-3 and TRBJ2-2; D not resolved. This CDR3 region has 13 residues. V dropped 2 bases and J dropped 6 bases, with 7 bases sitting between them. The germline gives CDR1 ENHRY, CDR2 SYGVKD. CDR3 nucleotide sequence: TGTGCCATCAGTGAGAATATCTCCGGGGAGCTGTTTTTT. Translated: CAISENISGELFF.

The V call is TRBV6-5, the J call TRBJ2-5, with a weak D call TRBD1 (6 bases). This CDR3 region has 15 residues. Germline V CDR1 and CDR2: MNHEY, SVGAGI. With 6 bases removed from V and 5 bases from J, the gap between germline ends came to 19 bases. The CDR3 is CASRGTGPRGETQYF. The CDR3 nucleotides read TGTGCCAGCAGGGGAACAGGGCCGAGGGGGGAGACCCAGTACTTC.